The next 2 T cell receptor beta chains were all read from a single sample in a study of response to subunit inactivated influenza vaccine. Each CDR3 protein gets one entry after TCRdb re-called the RT-PCR reads with MiXCR. The sample lists roughly 520,000 distinct CDR3 sequences, 25% occurring once. Sequenced material: CD4+ T cells sorted from PBMCs, taken more than 4 days after vaccination. Receptors were obtained from a man aged 50-59 years who received an inactivated influenza vaccine.

The gene calls are TRBV7-9 and TRBJ2-7; D gene uncertain. Germline V gene lookup returns CDR1 SEHNR and CDR2 FQNEAQ (reference sequence). CDR3 length: 14 residues. V was pared by 5 bases and J by 5 bases, with 16 bases between. CDR3 sequence: CASSLVRDVNEQYF. The CDR3 DNA reads TGTGCCAGCAGCCTAGTAAGGGATGTGAACGAGCAGTACTTC.

This clonotype was found a few times. The CDR3 bases are TGTGCCAGCAGCTTAGTGCCCCGGGACGGTACCTACGAGCAGTACTTC. It yields the protein CASSLVPRDGTYEQYF. This chain joins TRBV7-8 and TRBJ2-7; D is perhaps TRBD1 or TRBD2 (5 bases each). Germline lookup yields CDR1 SGHVS and CDR2 FQNEAQ. This CDR3 comprises 16 residues. Trimming cost V 1 base and J 2 bases, with 15 bases left between them.